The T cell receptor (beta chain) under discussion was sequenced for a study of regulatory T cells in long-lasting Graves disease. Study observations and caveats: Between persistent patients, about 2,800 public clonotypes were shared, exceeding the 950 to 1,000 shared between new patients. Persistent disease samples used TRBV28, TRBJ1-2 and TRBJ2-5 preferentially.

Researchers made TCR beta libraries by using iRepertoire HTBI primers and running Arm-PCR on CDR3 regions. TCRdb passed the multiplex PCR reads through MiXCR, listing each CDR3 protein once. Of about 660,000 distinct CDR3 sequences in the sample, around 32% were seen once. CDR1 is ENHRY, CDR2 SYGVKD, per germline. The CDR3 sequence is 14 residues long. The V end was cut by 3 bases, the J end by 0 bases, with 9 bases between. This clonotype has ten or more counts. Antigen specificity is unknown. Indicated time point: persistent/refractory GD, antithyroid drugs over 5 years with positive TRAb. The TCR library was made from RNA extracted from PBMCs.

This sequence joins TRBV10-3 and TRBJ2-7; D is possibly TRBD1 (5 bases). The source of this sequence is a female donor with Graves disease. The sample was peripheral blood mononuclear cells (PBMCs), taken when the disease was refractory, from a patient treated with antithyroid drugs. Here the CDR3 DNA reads TGTGCCATCAGTGACACAGGTTTCTCCTACGAGCAGTACTTC. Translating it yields CAISDTGFSYEQYF.